Following are 28 T cell receptor beta chains from one sample sequenced in a study of blood T cell repertoires in COVID-19. Assay: immunoSEQ multiplex PCR; the TCRdb copy retains only in-frame clones and omits some. In the table there are more than 90,000 clones, about 80% of which are singletons. The sequenced sample consisted of peripheral blood. All receptors come from a human donor in a cohort sampled during active COVID-19.

The rearrangement links TRBV28 to TRBJ2-2; TRBD2 agrees at 7 bases. Trimming removed 6 bases from V and 2 bases from J; junction bases left unmatched: 6. The length of the CDR3 is 15 residues. CDR1 and CDR2 from the germline V gene are MDHEN and SYDVKM. The CDR3 region is CASRPSGVNTGELFF. The DNA for the CDR3 is TGTGCCAGCAGACCGAGCGGGGTAAACACCGGGGAGCTGTTTTTT.

The chain combines TRBV19 with TRBJ1-2; no reliable D call. The V and J ends lost 5 bases and 5 bases respectively, with 15 bases between them. The germline V gene has CDR1 LNHDA and CDR2 SQIVND (reference sequence). The length of the CDR3 is 14 residues. DNA of the CDR3: TGTGCCAGTAGTCCCCTGTCCGGGAGGTATGGCTACACCTTC. It yields the protein CASSPLSGRYGYTF.

The V gene is TRBV4-1, the J gene TRBJ1-5, with D uncertain. This CDR3 contains 15 residues. The V end was cut by 2 bases, the J end by 0 bases, with 8 bases between. CDR1 MGHRA and CDR2 YSYEKL come from the germline V gene. The CDR3 bases are TGCGCCAGCAGCCAATTTGTCAGTAGCAATCAGCCCCAGCATTTT. As protein: CASSQFVSSNQPQHF.

Comments on this clone: Mismatch with germline at one junction end may stem from a read error. This chain links TRBV3-1 (or the pseudogene TRBV3-2) with TRBJ2-1; 7 nucleotides line up with TRBD2. CDR1 and CDR2 (germline): LGHDT, YNNKEL (reference sequence). The CDR3 has 14 amino acids. The CDR3 coding sequence is TGTGCCAGCAGCCAAGTGCTAGCGGCCCAAATTGTAGTCTTC. Its translation: CASSQVLAAQIVVF.

The chain has TRBV27 and TRBJ1-1; weak D call: TRBD1 (6 bases). The CDR3 runs to 17 residues. Germline CDR1 and CDR2: MNHEY and SMNVEV (reference sequence). Trimming took 6 bases from V and 4 from J, leaving 24 bases between them. As DNA, the CDR3 is TGTGCCAGCAGCGTAACCTGGACAGTTCGAGGGAGCACTGAAGCTTTCTTT. Encoded protein: CASSVTWTVRGSTEAFF.

The rearrangement uses TRBV7-6 and TRBJ2-2; TRBD2 aligns across 10 bases. J gave up 4 bases and V 5 bases, and 7 bases lay outside the gene matches. The CDR3 is 16 residues long. From germline, CDR1 is SGHVS and CDR2 FNYEAQ. The CDR3 region has the DNA TGTGCCAGCAGCGGAGGGACTAGCGCCAGCACCGGGGAGCTGTTTTTT. It specifies CASSGGTSASTGELFF.

This clone was seen only once. The chain carries TRBV4-2 and TRBJ1-1, with a weak D call TRBD1 (6 bases). The germline V gene has CDR1 LGHNA and CDR2 YNFKEQ. The CDR3 is made up of 15 amino acids. The V end lost 4 bases, the J end lost 0 bases, and 12 bases lay between the germline ends. The CDR3 region has the DNA TGTGCCAGCAGCCCAGGGGACGGGGTGAACACTGAAGCTTTCTTT. It translates to CASSPGDGVNTEAFF.

The chain uses TRBV7-8 and TRBJ1-4; perhaps TRBD1 as D (6 bases). Germline CDR1 reads SGHVS; CDR2 reads FQNEAQ. Trimming stripped 6 bases from V and 8 bases from J, with 16 bases between. This CDR3 region has 14 residues. The CDR3 nucleotides read TGTGCCAGCAGTGGACAGCTAAAGGGGGAAAAACTGTTTTTT. This gives the protein CASSGQLKGEKLFF.

The V call is TRBV4-1, the J call TRBJ2-5; 7 nucleotides align to TRBD2. The germline V gene has CDR1 MGHRA and CDR2 YSYEKL. CDR3 length equals 16 residues. V gave up 3 bases and J gave up 2 bases; unmatched junction bases: 9. The CDR3 DNA follows: TGCGCCAGCAGCCAGGGTAGCGGGCCCCCACAAGAGACCCAGTACTTC. This sequence encodes CASSQGSGPPQETQYF.

The chain uses TRBV9 and TRBJ2-7; 9 bases line up with TRBD1. This CDR3 contains 17 residues. V lost 0 bases to trimming and J lost 6 bases; unmatched junction nucleotides: 13. The germline CDR1 and CDR2 sequences are SGDLS and YYNGEE. The CDR3 spells CASSVEEPDRGFCEQYF. CDR3 in DNA: TGTGCCAGCAGCGTAGAGGAGCCGGACAGGGGATTTTGCGAGCAGTACTTC.

The chain has TRBV21-1 and TRBJ1-2; no check of the table's D call, TRBD1, against the DNA was made. TRBV21-1 has pseudogene status. The CDR3 sequence is 15 residues long. The CDR3 spells CASLSNRKPNYGYTF. CDR3 DNA: TGTGCCAGCCTGAGTAACAGGAAGCCTAACTATGGCTACACCTTC.

J is TRBJ1-4 and V is TRBV3-1 (or the pseudogene TRBV3-2), with TRBD1 matching over 11 bases. V was pared by 1 base and J by 10 bases, with 5 bases of the junction left unmatched. The germline gives CDR1 LGHDT, CDR2 YNNKEL (reference sequence). The CDR3 sequence is 15 residues long. This CDR3 is CASSQGWDRGAKLFF. In DNA, the CDR3 is TGTGCCAGCAGCCAAGGGTGGGACAGGGGGGCAAAACTGTTTTTT.

V and J are TRBV7-2 and TRBJ1-6, with 9 bases aligning to TRBD1. Germline V gives CDR1 SGHTA, CDR2 FQGNSA. CDR3 length equals 17 residues. The V and J ends lost 1 base and 10 bases, in that order; junction bases with no gene match: 11. CDR3 sequence reads: CASSLGLVRQGGSPLHF. CDR3 nucleotide sequence: TGTGCCAGCAGCTTAGGTCTCGTCAGACAGGGGGGGTCACCCCTCCACTTT. The full variable domain, rest sourced from reference TRBV7-2 and TRBJ1-6, is GAGVSQSPSNKVTEKGKDVELRCDPISGHTALYWYRQSLGQGLEFLIYFQGNSAPDKSGLPSDRFSAERTGGSVSTLTIQRTQQEDSAVYLCASSLGLVRQGGSPLHFGNGTRLTVT.

The chain employs TRBV10-2 and TRBJ1-2, with TRBD1 as a possible D gene (6 bases). CDR3 length equals 14 residues. Germline loops: CDR1 WSHSY, CDR2 SAAADI. V lost 2 bases to trimming and J lost 7 bases, with 14 bases between them. This CDR3 is CASSEAGGTGGYTF. CDR3 bases: TGCGCCAGCAGTGAGGCGGGGGGCACTGGTGGCTACACCTTC.

This clone was seen a few times. The V and J genes are TRBV7-8 and TRBJ1-2; D is possibly TRBD1 (5 bases). The germline CDR1 and CDR2 sequences are SGHVS and FQNEAQ. V lost 6 bases and J 8 bases, leaving 13 bases between the germline ends. This CDR3 is built from 12 residues. The CDR3 coding sequence is TGTGCCAGCAGAGCCGGGGGTGGGGGCTACACCTTC. The encoded protein is CASRAGGGGYTF.

The V gene is TRBV6-5, the J gene TRBJ1-1; the D gene is possibly TRBD1 (6 bases). Trimming left V 4 bases short and J 2 bases short, with 14 bases between. Germline CDR1 reads MNHEY; CDR2 reads SVGAGI. The CDR3 consists of 15 residues. The CDR3 DNA reads TGTGCCAGCAGTTTCAATAGAGGGACAAACACTGAAGCTTTCTTT. Translating it yields CASSFNRGTNTEAFF.

This clone showed up just once. This sequence joins TRBV5-1 and TRBJ2-2; 9 bases line up with TRBD1. With V trimmed by 2 bases and J by 4 bases, 3 bases remained unmatched. The CDR3 covers 15 residues. The germline CDR1 and CDR2 sequences are SGHRS and YFSETQ. CDR3 residues: CASSLPTGGTGELFF. In DNA form, the CDR3 reads TGCGCCAGCAGCTTACCGACAGGGGGCACCGGGGAGCTGTTTTTT.

The chain has TRBV4-1 and TRBJ2-1, with TRBD2 matching over 7 bases. CDR3 length: 16 residues. V lost 1 base to trimming and J lost 7 bases; unmatched junction nucleotides: 10. Germline CDR1 MGHRA, CDR2 YSYEKL. The CDR3 loop reads CASSQGHGAGINEQFF. The CDR3 nucleotides are TGCGCCAGCAGCCAAGGTCACGGAGCGGGGATAAATGAGCAGTTCTTC.

CDR3 sequence (DNA): TGCGCCAGCAGCCAAGATAAGAGGAATTCACCCCTCCACTTT. It yields the protein CASSQDKRNSPLHF. V and J are TRBV4-1 and TRBJ1-6; D ambiguous. Germline CDR1 reads MGHRA; CDR2 reads YSYEKL. This CDR3 is 14 amino acids long. Trimming cost V 0 bases and J 7 bases, with 7 bases left between them.

As to this clone: One end of the junction fails to match germline, which may point to a read error. The V and J genes are TRBV5-1 and TRBJ1-2, with 8 bases identical to TRBD1. Germline assignment: CDR1 SGHRS and CDR2 YFSETQ. The length of the CDR3 is 15 residues. The CDR3 coding sequence is TGCGCCAGCAGCTTGACTGGACAGGGAGACTACGGCTACACCTTC. Its translation: CASSLTGQGDYGYTF.

This clone occurred a few times. The rearrangement uses TRBV2 and TRBJ2-7; 7 bases line up with TRBD1. The germline gives CDR1 SNHLY, CDR2 FYNNEI. J lost 3 bases, V lost 2 bases, and 7 bases had no gene match. The CDR3 is 15 residues long. In DNA, the CDR3 is TGTGCCAGCAGTGAATTGGACAGGAGCATCTACGAGCAGTACTTC. This sequence encodes CASSELDRSIYEQYF.

Only a few counts were recorded for this clone. DNA for the CDR3: TGCGCCAGCAGCCAAGATCTTGCGGGACCCTACGAGCAGTACTTC. It translates to CASSQDLAGPYEQYF. The rearrangement links TRBV4-1 to TRBJ2-7; the D gene is possibly TRBD2 (6 bases). V was cut by 0 bases and J by 2 bases, with 11 bases left in between. The CDR3 contains 15 residues. The germline gives CDR1 MGHRA, CDR2 YSYEKL.

The V gene is TRBV3-1 (or the pseudogene TRBV3-2), the J gene TRBJ1-3; D is possibly TRBD1 (5 bases). V lost 6 bases, J lost 4 bases, and 16 bases lay in between. CDR1 and CDR2 (germline): LGHDT, YNNKEL (reference sequence). This CDR3 spans 15 amino acids. The CDR3 DNA reads as TGTGCCAGCAGTCCCCGGGGGGAGGCCGGAAACACCATATATTTT. Encoded protein: CASSPRGEAGNTIYF.

This clone was found a few times. The chain has TRBV4-3 and TRBJ1-2; no clear D gene. Germline V gene data show CDR1 as LGHNA and CDR2 as YSLEER. This CDR3 is built from 15 residues. V shed 0 bases and J shed 0 bases, with 8 bases lying between them. In DNA, the CDR3 is TGCGCCAGCAGCCAAGATTTGGCATCTAACTATGGCTACACCTTC. This encodes CASSQDLASNYGYTF.

The gene calls are TRBV6-5 and TRBJ1-5, with D maybe TRBD1 (6 bases). Germline V lookup: CDR1 MNHEY, CDR2 SVGAGI. This CDR3 region has 13 residues. Trimming cost V 2 bases and J 9 bases, with 11 bases left between them. CDR3 in amino acids: CASSYRGGGPQHF. The CDR3 DNA follows: TGTGCCAGCAGTTACCGGGGAGGGGGGCCCCAGCATTTT.

The V gene is TRBV7-3, the J gene TRBJ2-3; 8 nucleotides match TRBD2. V gave up 7 bases and J gave up 3 bases; unmatched junction bases: 9. The CDR3 loop spans 15 amino acids. Germline loops: CDR1 SGHTA, CDR2 FQGTGA. The CDR3 sequence is CASNPTGGPTDTQYF. The CDR3 DNA sequence: TGTGCCAGCAACCCGACGGGGGGGCCGACAGATACGCAGTATTTT.

V and J are TRBV28 and TRBJ1-2, with a possible D match to TRBD1 (6 bases). Trimming removed 7 bases at V and 1 base at J, with 13 bases between. The CDR3 length is 14 residues. Germline V lookup: CDR1 MDHEN, CDR2 SYDVKM. CDR3 loop: CASIQTGRNYGYTF. DNA of the CDR3: TGTGCCAGCATCCAGACAGGCCGTAACTATGGCTACACCTTC.

The count of this clone is one. The chain recombines TRBV15 with TRBJ1-3, with 7 bases aligning to TRBD1. Looked up from germline, CDR1 is LNHNV and CDR2 is YYDKDF (reference sequence). The CDR3 loop spans 18 amino acids. The V segment lost 3 bases and the J segment 3 bases; nucleotides outside the gene matches: 14. CDR3 in amino acids: CATSSPLTGTAFGNTIYF. For the CDR3, the DNA is TGTGCCACCAGCAGTCCCCTGACCGGGACAGCCTTTGGAAACACCATATATTTT.